What follows is one TCR beta chain and its context. Its antigen remains unknown. Unique molecular identifiers featured in how the TCRbeta library was prepared. TCRdb re-called the PCR reads with MiXCR, one entry per CDR3 protein. The table records about 870,000 distinct CDR3 sequences, 16% of them present only once. The sample is drawn from a study of T-cell reconstitution after alpha-beta-depleted transplantation in children. Study-level findings and limits: Surviving recipient cells, namely T cells and thymic progenitors, were the source of high day-60 TCRbeta diversity in some patients. It was newly produced T cells that mostly accounted for T-cell counts and diversity one year after transplant. In patients about two months after transplant, alpha-beta T cells reportedly arose from several hundred expanded graft clones.

Germline loops: CDR1 DFQATT, CDR2 SNEGSKA (reference sequence). V was shortened by 0 bases and J by 1 base, with 12 bases between the two germline ends. This CDR3 has 15 residues. The sample consisted of PBMCs, mostly from graft donor cells, taken 360 days after TCRalphabeta/CD19-depleted stem cell transplant. This TCR was recovered from a male patient younger than 18 who had a stem cell transplant for acute lymphoblastic leukemia, so the T cells may come from the graft donor. The chain uses TRBV20-1 and TRBJ1-1; a weak D match, TRBD1 (5 bases). The CDR3 spells CSARETGRKNTEAFF. The CDR3 DNA is TGCAGTGCTAGAGAAACAGGACGAAAGAACACTGAAGCTTTCTTT.